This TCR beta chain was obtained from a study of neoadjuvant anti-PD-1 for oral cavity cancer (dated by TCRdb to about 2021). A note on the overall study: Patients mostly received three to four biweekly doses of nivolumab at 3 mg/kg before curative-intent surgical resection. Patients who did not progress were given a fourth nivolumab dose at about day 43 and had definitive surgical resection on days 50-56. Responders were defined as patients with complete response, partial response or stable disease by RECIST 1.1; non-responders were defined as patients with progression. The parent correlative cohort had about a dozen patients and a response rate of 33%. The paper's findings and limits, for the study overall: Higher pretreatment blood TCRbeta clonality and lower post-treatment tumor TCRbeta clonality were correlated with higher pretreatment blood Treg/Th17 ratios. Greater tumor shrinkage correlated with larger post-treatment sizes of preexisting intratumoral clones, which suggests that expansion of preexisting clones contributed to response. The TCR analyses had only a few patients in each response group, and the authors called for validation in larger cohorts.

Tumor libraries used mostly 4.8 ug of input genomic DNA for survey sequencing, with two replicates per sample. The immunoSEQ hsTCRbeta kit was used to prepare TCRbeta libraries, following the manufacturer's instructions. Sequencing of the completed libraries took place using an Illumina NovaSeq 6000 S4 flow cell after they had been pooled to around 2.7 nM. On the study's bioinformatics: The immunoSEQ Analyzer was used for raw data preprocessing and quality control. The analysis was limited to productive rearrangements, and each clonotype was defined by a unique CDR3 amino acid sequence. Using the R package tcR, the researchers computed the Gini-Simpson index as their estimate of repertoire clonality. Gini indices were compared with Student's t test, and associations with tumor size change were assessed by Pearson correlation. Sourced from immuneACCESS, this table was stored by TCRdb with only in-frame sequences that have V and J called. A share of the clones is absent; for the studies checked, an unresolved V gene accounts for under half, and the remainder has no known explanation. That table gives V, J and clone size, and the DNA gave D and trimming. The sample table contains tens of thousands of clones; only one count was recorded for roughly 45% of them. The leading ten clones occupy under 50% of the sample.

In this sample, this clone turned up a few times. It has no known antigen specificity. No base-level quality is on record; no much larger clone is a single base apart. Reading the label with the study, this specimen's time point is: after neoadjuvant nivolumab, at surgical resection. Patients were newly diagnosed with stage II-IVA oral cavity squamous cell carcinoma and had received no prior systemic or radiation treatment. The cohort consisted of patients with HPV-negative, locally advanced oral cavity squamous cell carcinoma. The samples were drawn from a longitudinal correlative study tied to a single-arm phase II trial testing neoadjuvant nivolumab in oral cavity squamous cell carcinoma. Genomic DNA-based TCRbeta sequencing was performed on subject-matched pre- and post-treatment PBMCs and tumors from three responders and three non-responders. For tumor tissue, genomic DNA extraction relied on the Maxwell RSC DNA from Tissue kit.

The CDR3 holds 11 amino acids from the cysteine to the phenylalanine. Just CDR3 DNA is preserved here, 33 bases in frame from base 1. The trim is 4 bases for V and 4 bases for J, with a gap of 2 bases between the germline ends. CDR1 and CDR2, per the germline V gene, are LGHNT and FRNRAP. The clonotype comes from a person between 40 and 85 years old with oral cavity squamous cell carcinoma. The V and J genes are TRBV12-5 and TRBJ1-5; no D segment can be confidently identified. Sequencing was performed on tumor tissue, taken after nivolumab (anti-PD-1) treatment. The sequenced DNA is TGTGCTAGTGGTTCGAATCAGCCCCAGCATTTT. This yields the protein CASGSNQPQHF.